This T cell receptor beta chain is from a study of radiation and T cells in renal cell carcinoma. Trimming at V came to 2 bases and at J to 3 bases, leaving 6 bases not matched to a gene. Germline V gene sequence: CDR1 SNHLY, CDR2 FYNNEI. CDR3 length: 16 residues. Here immunoSEQ multiplex PCR was the method, and the copy in TCRdb shows in-frame clones only, minus some. The profile shows some 22,000 clones, more than 75% of them singletons. Time point here: baseline pretreatment blood. Treatment meaning: 15 Gy SBRT to primary tumor, nephrectomy 4 weeks later. The TCR sequence derives from a man in his sixties with renal cell carcinoma. The sample consisted of blood, taken from a patient whose treatment included radiotherapy and nephrectomy. The chain uses TRBV2 and TRBJ2-1; 8 bases fit TRBD2. The CDR3 nucleotides read TGTGCCAGCAGTGAAAGTGGCGGGAGGTACTACAATGAGCAGTTCTTC. Protein sequence: CASSESGGRYYNEQFF.